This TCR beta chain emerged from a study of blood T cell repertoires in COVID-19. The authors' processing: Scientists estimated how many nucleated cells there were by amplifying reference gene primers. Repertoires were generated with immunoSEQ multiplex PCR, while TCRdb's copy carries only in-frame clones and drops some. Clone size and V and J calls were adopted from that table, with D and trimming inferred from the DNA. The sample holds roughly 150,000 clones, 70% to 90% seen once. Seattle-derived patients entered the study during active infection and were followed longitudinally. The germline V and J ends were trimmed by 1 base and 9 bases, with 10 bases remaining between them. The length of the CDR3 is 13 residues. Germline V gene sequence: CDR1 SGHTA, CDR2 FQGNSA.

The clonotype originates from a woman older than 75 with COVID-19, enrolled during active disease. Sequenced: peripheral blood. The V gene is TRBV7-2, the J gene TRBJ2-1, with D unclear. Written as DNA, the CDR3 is TGTGCCAGCAGCTTAGTGTTCGGTCGTGAGCAGTTCTTC. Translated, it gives CASSLVFGREQFF.